The 8 T cell receptor beta chains below come from one sample, sequenced in a study of cytomegalovirus exposure and HLA in healthy donors. The PCR contained 60 Vbeta and 13 Jbeta primers. Repertoires were generated with immunoSEQ multiplex PCR, while TCRdb's copy carries only in-frame clones and drops some. Of approximately 250,000 clones listed, 85% were seen once; the top ten hold about 0.22%. Source material: PBMCs. The receptors stem from a girl aged 2-15 years in good health and CMV-seronegative.

The chain employs TRBV6-1 and TRBJ2-1; the D is unclear. Trimming cost V 2 bases and J 6 bases, with 23 bases left between them. The CDR3 extends over 18 amino acids. Germline CDR1 is MNHNS and CDR2 is SASEGT. CDR3 region: CASSEFQVHLSSLNEQFF. The CDR3 nucleotides are TGTGCCAGCAGTGAATTTCAGGTTCATCTTTCTTCCCTCAATGAGCAGTTCTTC.

This sequence joins TRBV15 and TRBJ1-5, with D unclear. Germline CDR1 is LNHNV and CDR2 is YYDKDF (reference sequence). The CDR3 has 16 amino acids. The V gene lost 0 bases and the J gene lost 3 bases, with 12 bases spanning the gap. DNA of the CDR3: TGTGCCACCAGCAGAGATGTGTATGGAGTCAATCAGCCCCAGCATTTT. This translates into CATSRDVYGVNQPQHF.

V gene TRBV7-8 combines with J gene TRBJ1-5; D is possibly TRBD1 (5 bases). Germline values: CDR1 SGHVS, CDR2 FQNEAQ. The length of the CDR3 is 16 residues. The V end lost 1 base, the J end lost 0 bases, and 10 bases lay between the germline ends. The CDR3 loop reads CASSLVAGLSNQPQHF. The CDR3, as DNA: TGTGCCAGCAGCTTAGTAGCGGGGCTTAGCAATCAGCCCCAGCATTTT.

V usage is TRBV7-9 and J usage is TRBJ2-7; D is uncertain. V was shortened by 3 bases and J by 6 bases, with 6 bases between the two germline ends. The V gene's germline CDR1 is SEHNR and CDR2 FQNEAQ (reference sequence). The CDR3 contains 11 residues. CDR3 coding DNA: TGTGCCAGCAGCTTGTCGTCCGAGCAGTACTTC. This translates into CASSLSSEQYF.

The gene calls are TRBV5-1 and TRBJ2-3; 11 bases align to TRBD2. CDR1 and CDR2 (germline): SGHRS, YFSETQ. V was clipped by 0 bases and J by 4 bases; unmatched bases: 7. The CDR3 is 17 residues long. The CDR3 reads CASSLAGASGRPDTQYF. The CDR3 coding sequence is TGCGCCAGCAGCTTGGCGGGGGCTAGCGGGAGGCCAGATACGCAGTATTTT. The full variable domain, completed using reference TRBV5-1 and TRBJ2-3, is KAGVTQTPRYLIKTRGQQVTLSCSPISGHRSVSWYQQTPGQGLQFLFEYFSETQRNKGNFPGRFSGRQFSNSRSEMNVSTLELGDSALYLCASSLAGASGRPDTQYFGPGTRLTVL.

This clone turned up a few times. V gene TRBV2 combines with J gene TRBJ1-4; maybe TRBD1 (5 bases). The CDR3 length is 13 residues. The germline gives CDR1 SNHLY, CDR2 FYNNEI. V was clipped by 6 bases and J by 4 bases, with 9 bases between them. The CDR3 protein is CASRYRLNEKLFF. The CDR3 coding sequence is TGTGCCAGCAGATACAGGCTTAATGAAAAACTGTTTTTT.

The chain has TRBV7-8 and TRBJ2-3; D gene ambiguous. Trimming left V 3 bases short and J 2 bases short, with 3 bases between. The CDR3 has 12 residues. CDR1 and CDR2 from the germline V gene are SGHVS and FQNEAQ. DNA of the CDR3: TGTGCCAGCAGCTTCTTCACAGATACGCAGTATTTT. Its protein product is CASSFFTDTQYF.

The rearrangement joins TRBV19 to TRBJ2-3; maybe TRBD2 (5 bases). The V end was cut by 2 bases, the J end by 4 bases, with 13 bases between. Germline CDR1 reads LNHDA; CDR2 reads SQIVND (reference sequence). The CDR3 spans 15 residues. In DNA, the CDR3 is TGTGCCAGTAGTATAAGGGCGGGCGGCGCAGATACGCAGTATTTT. This translates into CASSIRAGGADTQYF.